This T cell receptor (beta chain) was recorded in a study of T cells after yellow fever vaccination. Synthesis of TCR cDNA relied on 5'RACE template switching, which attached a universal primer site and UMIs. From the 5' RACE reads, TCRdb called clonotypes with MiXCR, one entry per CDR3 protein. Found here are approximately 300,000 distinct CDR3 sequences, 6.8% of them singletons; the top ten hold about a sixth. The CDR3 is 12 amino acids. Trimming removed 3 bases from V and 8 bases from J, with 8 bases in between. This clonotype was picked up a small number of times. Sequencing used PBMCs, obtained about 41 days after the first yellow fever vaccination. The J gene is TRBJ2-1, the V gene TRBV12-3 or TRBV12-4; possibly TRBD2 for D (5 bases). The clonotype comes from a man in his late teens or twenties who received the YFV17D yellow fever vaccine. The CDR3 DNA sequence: TGTGCCAGCAGTTTCGGGGTCTATGAGCAGTTCTTC. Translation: CASSFGVYEQFF.